Following are 11 T cell receptor beta chains from one sample sequenced in a study of T cells in Graves' hyperthyroidism and ophthalmopathy. Amplification of TCR beta CDR3 regions used RNA as the template. During a first-round RT-PCR of the TCR CDR3, the HTBI primer set was used. Each CDR3 protein is one row after TCRdb ran MiXCR on the multiplex PCR reads. The sample consists of roughly 740,000 distinct CDR3 sequences, roughly 15% of them appearing once. The sequenced sample was blood. These TCRs come from a man in his late teens or twenties with Graves' hyperthyroidism.

CDR3 nucleotide sequence: TGCGCCAGCAGAGAGACAGGGGATGACGGCTACACCTTC. Translating gives CASRETGDDGYTF. The V gene is TRBV10-2, the J gene TRBJ1-2; 8 bases map to TRBD1. Per the germline V gene, CDR1 is WSHSY and CDR2 is SAAADI. This CDR3 is built from 13 residues. The ends lost 6 bases at V and 8 bases at J; junction bases unmatched: 8.

The V call is TRBV18, the J call TRBJ2-3; D unresolved. The V and J ends lost 2 bases and 0 bases respectively, with 9 bases between them. Germline V gives CDR1 KGHSH, CDR2 LQKENI. The CDR3 has 15 residues. This CDR3 is CASSPIPPSTDTQYF. CDR3 DNA sequence: TGTGCCAGCTCACCAATCCCCCCCAGCACAGATACGCAGTATTTT.

This clonotype was observed many times. The rearrangement uses TRBV28 and TRBJ1-2; D might be TRBD1 (5 bases). Per the germline V gene, CDR1 is MDHEN and CDR2 is SYDVKM. This CDR3 is 13 amino acids long. Trimming pared 6 bases from V and 4 bases from J, leaving 12 bases between. This CDR3 is CASRRGTSYGYTF. CDR3 bases: TGTGCCAGCAGGAGGGGAACCAGCTATGGCTACACCTTC.

A few counts support this clonotype. V gene TRBV20-1 combines with J gene TRBJ2-3, with 8 nucleotides matching TRBD2. Germline V gene sequence: CDR1 DFQATT, CDR2 SNEGSKA (reference sequence). This CDR3 region has 14 residues. Germline trimming cut 5 bases from V and 1 base from J; bases unmatched to any gene: 5. CDR3 DNA: TGCAGTGCTGGAAAGACTAGCGGCACAGATACGCAGTATTTT. Amino acid sequence: CSAGKTSGTDTQYF.

In this sample, this clonotype turned up a few times. This chain uses TRBV20-1 with TRBJ2-7, with D perhaps matching TRBD1 or TRBD2 (5 bases each). The CDR3 runs to 14 residues. V was clipped by 5 bases and J by 1 base, with 15 bases between them. Germline CDR1 is DFQATT and CDR2 is SNEGSKA (reference sequence). CDR3 DNA sequence: TGCAGTGCTGAATCCGGGACGGAGTCCTACGAGCAGTACTTC. Protein: CSAESGTESYEQYF.

The chain is built from TRBV7-6 and TRBJ1-1, with TRBD1 as a possible D gene (5 bases). This CDR3 has 14 amino acids. Germline-derived CDR1 and CDR2 are SGHVS and FNYEAQ. With 5 bases removed from V and 4 bases from J, the gap between germline ends came to 14 bases. Written as DNA, the CDR3 is TGTGCCAGCAGCCCCCGGGGGGAGGTCACTGAAGCTTTCTTT. It codes for CASSPRGEVTEAFF. The full variable domain, completed using reference TRBV7-6 and TRBJ1-1, is GAGVSQSPRYKVTKRGQDVALRCDPISGHVSLYWYRQALGQGPEFLTYFNYEAQQDKSGLPNDRFSAERPEGSISTLTIQRTEQRDSAMYRCASSPRGEVTEAFFGQGTRLTVV.

The genes are TRBV24-1 and TRBJ2-7, with D hard to call. Germline assignment: CDR1 KGHDR and CDR2 SFDVKD. There are 12 residues in the CDR3. Trimming pared 5 bases from V and 5 bases from J, leaving 9 bases between. The CDR3 here is CATSGNGDEQYF. The DNA for the CDR3 is TGTGCCACCAGTGGCAATGGAGACGAGCAGTACTTC.

This clonotype was counted many times. The CDR3 loop reads CASSPRFGRRDTQYF. The CDR3, as DNA: TGTGCCAGCAGCCCCAGGTTTGGGAGAAGAGATACGCAGTATTTT. V usage is TRBV12-3 or TRBV12-4 and J usage is TRBJ2-3, with D possibly matching TRBD2 (5 bases). CDR3 size: 15 residues. Trimming cost V 6 bases and J 5 bases, with 18 bases left between them.

This clonotype occurred a few times. The chain carries TRBV20-1 and TRBJ2-1, with a tentative D call TRBD2 (5 bases). The end of the DNA aligns better with TRBJ2-7, so the J call may be wrong. From germline, CDR1 is DFQATT and CDR2 SNEGSKA (reference sequence). The CDR3 covers 15 residues. CDR3 residues: CSAREGSPDYNEQYF. CDR3 DNA: TGCAGTGCTAGAGAGGGAAGCCCCGACTACAATGAGCAGTACTTC.

The genes are TRBV12-3 or TRBV12-4 and TRBJ1-4, with D uncertain. This CDR3 has 14 residues. V lost 5 bases, J lost 8 bases, and 15 bases lay in between. CDR3 region: CASSRPTTSEKLFF. The DNA for the CDR3 is TGTGCCAGCAGTAGACCAACAACGAGCGAAAAACTGTTTTTT.

This clonotype has a handful of counts. The chain employs TRBV2 and TRBJ2-2, with D perhaps given as TRBD1 or TRBD2 (5 bases each). The CDR3 runs to 15 residues. Trimming removed 6 bases at V and 1 base at J, with 12 bases between. Looked up from germline, CDR1 is SNHLY and CDR2 is FYNNEI. As DNA, the CDR3 is TGTGCCAGCAGGGGGACGGATTTGAACACCGGGGAGCTGTTTTTT. It is translated as CASRGTDLNTGELFF.